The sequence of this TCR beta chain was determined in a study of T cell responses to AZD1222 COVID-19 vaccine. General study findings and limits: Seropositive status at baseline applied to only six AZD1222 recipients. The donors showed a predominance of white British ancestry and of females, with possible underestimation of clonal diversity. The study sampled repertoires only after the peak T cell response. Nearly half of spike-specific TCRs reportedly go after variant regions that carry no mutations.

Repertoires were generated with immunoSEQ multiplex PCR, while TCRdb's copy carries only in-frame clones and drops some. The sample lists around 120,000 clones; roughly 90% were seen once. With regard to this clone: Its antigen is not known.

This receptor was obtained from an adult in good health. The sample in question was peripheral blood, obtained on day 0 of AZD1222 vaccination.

The CDR3 bases are TGCGCCAGCAGCTTACCTAGGACTGGAAACCCTATGGGCTACACCTTC. Translated: CASSLPRTGNPMGYTF. The chain combines TRBV4-1 with TRBJ1-2; D not resolved. In germline, CDR1 is MGHRA, CDR2 YSYEKL. The CDR3 extends over 16 amino acids. The V and J ends lost 5 bases and 8 bases respectively, with 24 bases between them.